A selection of T cell receptor beta chains follows, all from one sample in a study of response to subunit inactivated influenza vaccine. A single record per CDR3 protein comes from TCRdb applying MiXCR to the RT-PCR reads. Among about 480,000 distinct CDR3 sequences listed, 11% were seen once. The sequenced sample was PBMCs from blood, obtained 45 days after vaccination. The receptors come from a man aged 45-65 years who received an inactivated influenza vaccine. Both conserved end residues are trimmed from each CDR3.

CDR3aa | v_gene | len | j_gene
ASSFNPSGLSGTDTQY | TRBV5-1 | 16 | TRBJ2-3
SATHRNSYNEQF | TRBV20-1 | 12 | TRBJ2-1
ASRGGLAGAWEQY | TRBV12-3/TRBV12-4 | 13 | TRBJ2-7
ASSPQQGASEQY | TRBV7-8 | 12 | TRBJ2-7
SVQRLAGGPLVSDTQY | TRBV29-1 | 16 | TRBJ2-3
ASSSFYRKKDAGYT | TRBV27 | 14 | TRBJ1-2
ASGWTGSGGAF | TRBV7-9 | 11 | TRBJ1-1
ASSFLGGGVEQY | TRBV6-2/TRBV6-3 | 12 | TRBJ2-7
ASSLSGGQGLQNIQY | TRBV7-2 | 15 | TRBJ2-4
ASSPGLGFEQY | TRBV6-1 | 11 | TRBJ2-7
ASSREVAANYGYT | TRBV4-2 | 13 | TRBJ1-2
ASSLVSSVEQF | TRBV12-3/TRBV12-4 | 11 | TRBJ2-1
SGRQGGMADTQY | TRBV29-1 | 12 | TRBJ2-3
ASSDPGTAGETQY | TRBV2 | 13 | TRBJ2-5
ASRLEVTETQY | TRBV12-3/TRBV12-4 | 11 | TRBJ2-5
SVDVTGWETQY | TRBV29-1 | 11 | TRBJ2-5
ASSYSGTEQY | TRBV12-3/TRBV12-4 | 10 | TRBJ2-7
ASSYSWTLNTEAF | TRBV6-5 | 13 | TRBJ1-1
ASSSRAGQPQH | TRBV7-9 | 11 | TRBJ1-5
ASSRTGLGGTEAF | TRBV4-3 | 13 | TRBJ1-1
ASNTWEGGEQY | TRBV12-3/TRBV12-4 | 11 | TRBJ2-7
ASSSLTGVPYNEQF | TRBV5-1 | 14 | TRBJ2-1